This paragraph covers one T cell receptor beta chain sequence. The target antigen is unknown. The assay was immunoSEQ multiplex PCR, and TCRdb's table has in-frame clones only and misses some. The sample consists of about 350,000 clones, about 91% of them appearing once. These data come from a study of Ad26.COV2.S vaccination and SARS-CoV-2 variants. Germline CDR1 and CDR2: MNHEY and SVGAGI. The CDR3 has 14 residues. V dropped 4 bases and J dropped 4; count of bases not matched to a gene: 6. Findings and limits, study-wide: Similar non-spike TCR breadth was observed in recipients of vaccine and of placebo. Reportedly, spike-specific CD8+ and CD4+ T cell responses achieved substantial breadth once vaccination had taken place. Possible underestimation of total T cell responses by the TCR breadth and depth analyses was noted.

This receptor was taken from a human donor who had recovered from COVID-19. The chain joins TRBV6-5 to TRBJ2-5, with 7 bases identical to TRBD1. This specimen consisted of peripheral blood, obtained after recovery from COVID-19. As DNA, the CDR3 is TGTGCCAGCAGTTTACAGGGGTCGCTAGAGACCCAGTACTTC. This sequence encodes CASSLQGSLETQYF.